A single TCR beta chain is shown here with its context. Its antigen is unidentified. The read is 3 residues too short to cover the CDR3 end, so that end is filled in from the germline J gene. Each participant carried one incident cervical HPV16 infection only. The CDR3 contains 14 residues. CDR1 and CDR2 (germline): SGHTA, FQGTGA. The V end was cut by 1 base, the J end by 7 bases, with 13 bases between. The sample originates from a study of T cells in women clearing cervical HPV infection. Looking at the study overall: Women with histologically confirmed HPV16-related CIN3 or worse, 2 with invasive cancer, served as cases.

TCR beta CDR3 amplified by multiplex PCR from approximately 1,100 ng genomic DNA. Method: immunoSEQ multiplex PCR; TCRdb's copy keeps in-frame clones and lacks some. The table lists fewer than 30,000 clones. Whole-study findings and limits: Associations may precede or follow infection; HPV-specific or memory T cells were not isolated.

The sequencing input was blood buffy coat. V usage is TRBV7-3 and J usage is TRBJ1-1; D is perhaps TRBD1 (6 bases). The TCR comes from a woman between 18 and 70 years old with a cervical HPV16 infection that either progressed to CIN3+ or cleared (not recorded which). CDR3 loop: CASSLIGGQGEAFF. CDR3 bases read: TGTGCCAGCAGCTTAATCGGGGGGCAAGGTGAA.